A selection of T cell receptor beta chains follows, all from one sample in a study of identical twins. Each CDR3 protein gets one entry after TCRdb re-called the 5' RACE reads with MiXCR. The table records about 550,000 distinct CDR3 sequences, 20% to 25% of them present only once. These same records also appear under a second study, on yellow fever vaccine responses in identical twins.

The sequenced sample consisted of CD4+ T cells sorted from blood. These receptors came from a woman between 18 and 29 years old in good health. The CDR3 runs from the conserved cysteine through the conserved F or W. D genes are given only for firm matches. Expanded clones are given a class, and other clones once, few, many or no size at all.

j_call	v_call	d_call	clone_size	cdr3_nt	cdr3_aa
TRBJ2-6	TRBV6-4	.	.	TGTGCCTTCAGCCTCGGGGCCGTGGTGTCAGCTGGGGCCAACGTCCTGACTTTC	CAFSLGAVVSAGANVLTF
TRBJ2-2	TRBV7-8	TRBD2	many	TGTGCCAGCAGCTTAACTCGGGGGGCGAACACCGGGGAGCTGTTTTTT	CASSLTRGANTGELFF
TRBJ1-5	TRBV27	TRBD1	.	TGTGCCAGCCGCATCGGACAGGGTAGCAATCAGCCCCAGCATTTT	CASRIGQGSNQPQHF
TRBJ2-1	TRBV7-8	.	.	TGTGCCAGCAGCGGTCGTTGGGTCGGGCCCTACAATGAGCAGTTCTTC	CASSGRWVGPYNEQFF
TRBJ1-1	TRBV5-1	TRBD1	few	TGCGCCAGCAGCGAGCGGACAGGGGGCAGAACTGAAGCTTTCTTT	CASSERTGGRTEAFF
TRBJ1-1	TRBV5-1	TRBD1	many	TGCGCCAGCAGCCAAGGGACAGGAATGAACACTGAAGCTTTCTTT	CASSQGTGMNTEAFF
TRBJ2-2	TRBV9	.	.	TGTGCCAGCAGCATATACACCGGGGAGCTGTTTTTT	CASSIYTGELFF
TRBJ2-2	TRBV2	.	.	TGTGCCAGCAGTGCCGGGGAGCTGTTTTTT	CASSAGELFF
TRBJ2-2	TRBV10-2	.	few	TGCGCCAGCACTCAGGGCGCCGGGGAGCTGTTTTTT	CASTQGAGELFF
TRBJ1-1	TRBV7-9	.	.	TGTGCCAGCAGCCCCAGGGTTGTGAACACTGAAGCTTTCTTT	CASSPRVVNTEAFF
TRBJ2-3	TRBV20-1	TRBD2	.	TGCAGTGCTAGAGTTATAGCGGGAGGGACCACAGATACGCAGTATTTT	CSARVIAGGTTDTQYF
TRBJ2-1	TRBV4-2	TRBD2	.	TGTGCCAGCAGCCAAGATCTACCAGCGGGGGGCTCCTACAATGAGCAGTTCTTC	CASSQDLPAGGSYNEQFF
TRBJ1-1	TRBV28	.	.	TGTGCCAGCAGTCCAGGGGCGTGGACTGAAGCTTTCTTT	CASSPGAWTEAFF
TRBJ2-3	TRBV5-6	.	.	TGTGCCAGCAGCTTGGACAGGTGGCGCACAGATACGCAGTATTTT	CASSLDRWRTDTQYF
TRBJ2-2	TRBV10-3	TRBD2	.	TGTGCCATCAGTTCAGCGGGGGGGCGATCCGGGGAGCTGTTTTTT	CAISSAGGRSGELFF
TRBJ1-2	TRBV6-5	TRBD1	.	TGTGCCAGCTTCGGACAGGCCTATGGCTACACCTTC	CASFGQAYGYTF
TRBJ2-1	TRBV28	.	few	TGTGCCAGCAGCTCTCTACCCCGTAGCTCCTACAATGAGCAGTTCTTC	CASSSLPRSSYNEQFF
TRBJ2-5	TRBV5-1	TRBD1	.	TGCGCCAGCAGCATCCGGACAGGGGAGACCCAGTACTTC	CASSIRTGETQYF
TRBJ2-1	TRBV29-1	.	.	TGCAGCGTTTTTTTTATAGCGGCGACCCCCCGAAATGAGCAGTTCTTC	CSVFFIAATPRNEQFF
TRBJ2-4	TRBV28	TRBD2	.	TGTGCCAGCAGGGAGCGGGGTGGAAACATTCAGTACTTC	CASRERGGNIQYF
TRBJ2-1	TRBV3-1	TRBD2	once	TGTGCCAGCAGCCTCTGGACTAGCGGGCCTGCTGAGCAGTTCTTC	CASSLWTSGPAEQFF
TRBJ2-1	TRBV10-3	.	.	TGTGCCATCAGTGAGCCTAGAAACAAAGCCGGGACGGACTCCTACAATGAGCAGTTCTTC	CAISEPRNKAGTDSYNEQFF
TRBJ2-6	TRBV12-3/TRBV12-4	.	few	TGTGCCAGCAGTACCCACAGGGCTGGGGCCAACGTCCTGACTTTC	CASSTHRAGANVLTF
TRBJ2-6	TRBV4-2	.	.	TGTGCCAGCAGCCAAGATCTGGGAGTATCCTCTGGGGCCAACGTCCTGACTTTC	CASSQDLGVSSGANVLTF
TRBJ2-2	TRBV2	TRBD2	few	TGTGCCAGCAGTGGATCGGGGGGGCCCACCGGGGAGCTGTTTTTT	CASSGSGGPTGELFF
TRBJ2-1	TRBV9	.	few	TGTGCCAGCAGCGTAGAGGGGGGAGGCTACAATGAGCAGTTCTTC	CASSVEGGGYNEQFF
TRBJ2-1	TRBV10-3	TRBD2	.	TGTGCCATCAGGGGGACTAGCGGGGGGGCCCACAATGAGCAGTTCTTC	CAIRGTSGGAHNEQFF
TRBJ1-2	TRBV19	.	.	TGTGCCAGTAGTACCCGGTATGGCTACACCTTC	CASSTRYGYTF
TRBJ2-1	TRBV12-3/TRBV12-4	.	few	TGTGCCAGCAGTTTGTCCAGGGCTGGTGAGCAGTTCTTC	CASSLSRAGEQFF
TRBJ2-4	TRBV12-3/TRBV12-4	.	.	TGTGCCAGCAGCCTCGCTGGCGGACGGGGGGCCAAAAACATTCAGTACTTC	CASSLAGGRGAKNIQYF
TRBJ2-3	TRBV7-2	TRBD2	.	TGTGCCAGCAGCTTGGTAGCGGGGGGGCGTGATACGCAGTATTTT	CASSLVAGGRDTQYF
TRBJ1-1	TRBV7-3	.	.	TGTGCCAGCAGCTTAAGTACCCACGGGGGGCGAGCGACTGAAGCTTTCTTT	CASSLSTHGGRATEAFF
TRBJ2-5	TRBV10-3	TRBD1	few	TGTGCCGCTGCTAGGGGACAGGGTAAAGAGACCCAGTACTTC	CAAARGQGKETQYF
TRBJ1-2	TRBV7-9	.	few	TGTGCCAGCAGCTTAACAGCTCCTAACTATGGCTACACCTTC	CASSLTAPNYGYTF
TRBJ2-3	TRBV5-1	.	.	TGCGCCAGCAGCGAGGGACTCTTCACAGATACGCAGTATTTT	CASSEGLFTDTQYF
TRBJ2-7	TRBV6-5	TRBD1	.	TGTGCCAGCAGTTTTTGGACAGGCTCCTACGAGCAGTACTTC	CASSFWTGSYEQYF
TRBJ2-7	TRBV7-2	.	.	TGTGCCAGCAGCTTAGTTCAAGGTGGGAGCTCCTACGAGCAGTACTTC	CASSLVQGGSSYEQYF
TRBJ2-1	TRBV5-1	.	.	TGCGCCAGTCAGCTGGCTCTTAGGTACAATGAGCAGTTCTTC	CASQLALRYNEQFF
TRBJ2-2	TRBV5-1	TRBD1	few	TGCGCCAGCAGCTTTGTTACAGGGGGCATGTCCGGGGAGCTGTTTTTT	CASSFVTGGMSGELFF
TRBJ2-3	TRBV18	TRBD2	.	TGTGCCAGCTCCCCCGGACTAGCGGACAGCACAGATACGCAGTATTTT	CASSPGLADSTDTQYF
TRBJ2-3	TRBV20-1	TRBD2	few	TGCAGTGCTAGCTGGAGCGGGGGGGCCAGAGATACGCAGTATTTT	CSASWSGGARDTQYF
TRBJ2-5	TRBV12-3/TRBV12-4	.	.	TGTGCCAGCAGCCCGTTCTCGGGGGTAAAAGAGACCCAGTACTTC	CASSPFSGVKETQYF
TRBJ2-2	TRBV12-3/TRBV12-4	.	.	TGTGCCAGCAAATGGGGGACGGTTAACACCGGGGAGCTGTTTTTT	CASKWGTVNTGELFF
TRBJ1-1	TRBV4-1	.	many	TGCGCCAGCAGCCAACTCCGTTTGAGTGAAGCTTTCTTT	CASSQLRLSEAFF
TRBJ1-6	TRBV7-2	TRBD1	.	TGTGCCAGCAGCGCAACAGGGGCAGGTTCACCCCTCCACTTT	CASSATGAGSPLHF
TRBJ2-2	TRBV20-1	.	.	TGCAGTGCTAGAGATGCCGGGGGGAACACCGGGGAGCTGTTTTTT	CSARDAGGNTGELFF
TRBJ2-5	TRBV7-9	.	few	TGTGCCAGCAGCCCGCAGGACACGCAAGAGACCCAGTACTTC	CASSPQDTQETQYF
TRBJ2-3	TRBV7-6	.	.	TGTGCCAGCAGCTTAGGGTCAGGGACTAGCACAGATACGCAGTATTTT	CASSLGSGTSTDTQYF
TRBJ1-1	TRBV5-1	.	.	TGCGCCAGCAGCGGGGGAGGGGGGTGGAACACTGAAGCTTTCTTT	CASSGGGGWNTEAFF
TRBJ2-3	TRBV29-1	TRBD1	.	TGCAGCGTCCCGGGACAGGGTGCAGATACGCAGTATTTT	CSVPGQGADTQYF
TRBJ2-5	TRBV28	.	.	TGTGCCAGCACCCGGGGGTTCCAAGAGACCCAGTACTTC	CASTRGFQETQYF
TRBJ1-1	TRBV15	.	few	TGTGCCACCAGCAGAGATCGGTCATCACGGAACACTGAAGCTTTCTTT	CATSRDRSSRNTEAFF
TRBJ2-3	TRBV5-1	.	few	TGCGCCAGCAGCTTGGGTGCCCCCTCCGGGGATACGCAGTATTTT	CASSLGAPSGDTQYF